The 13 T cell receptor beta chains below all came from one sample that was sequenced in a study of CD8 T cells in ankylosing spondylitis. Study observations and caveats: A motif in TCR beta, a set of seven to nine highly homologous variants, appeared characteristic of ankylosing spondylitis blood.

TCRdb reanalysed the 5' RACE reads using MiXCR and keeps one entry per CDR3 protein. Counted here are 700,000 to 850,000 distinct CDR3 sequences, about 11% occurring once; the ten biggest clones make up around 0.51%. Their cognate antigens are unknown. Specimen: blood, either unsorted or a sorted T cell fraction (not recorded which). Every receptor here comes from a male donor with ankylosing spondylitis.

This clonotype was recorded only once. The chain has TRBV5-6 and TRBJ2-6; maybe TRBD1 (5 bases). Trimming removed 5 bases from V and 4 bases from J, with 13 bases in between. Per the germline V gene, CDR1 is SGHDT and CDR2 is YYEEEE. This CDR3 region has 15 residues. CDR3 DNA: TGTGCCAGCAGGGCCAGGGCCAGCGGGGCCAACGTCCTGACTTTC. Residues: CASRARASGANVLTF.

The J gene is TRBJ2-5, the V gene TRBV6-1; TRBD1 or TRBD2 may be the D gene (5 bases each). Germline V gene data show CDR1 as MNHNS and CDR2 as SASEGT. The length of the CDR3 is 13 residues. The germline V and J ends were trimmed by 11 bases and 9 bases, with 22 bases remaining between them. CDR3 residues: CASRRTGARSQYF. The CDR3 nucleotides are TGTGCCTCCCGTCGGACCGGGGCCAGGTCCCAGTACTTC.

The rearrangement joins TRBV5-1 to TRBJ2-3; weak D call: TRBD2 (6 bases). Germline CDR1 and CDR2: SGHRS and YFSETQ. Trimming removed 0 bases from V and 2 bases from J, with 13 bases in between. CDR3 size: 16 residues. In DNA, the CDR3 is TGCGCCAGCAGCTTGGGCGGAGGGACCTACACAGATACGCAGTATTTT. This codes for CASSLGGGTYTDTQYF.

This clonotype came up a few times. This chain uses TRBV4-3 with TRBJ2-3, with 7 bases lining up with TRBD1. This CDR3 is built from 17 residues. The germline gives CDR1 LGHNA, CDR2 YSLEER. V gave up 4 bases and J gave up 1 base; unmatched junction bases: 11. For the CDR3, the DNA is TGCGCCAGCAGCCCCTTGACAGGGAATGAGGGCACAGATACGCAGTATTTT. It codes for CASSPLTGNEGTDTQYF.

In this sample, this clonotype turned up a few times. The rearrangement links TRBV12-3 or TRBV12-4 to TRBJ2-1, with D hard to call. The V end lost 5 bases, the J end lost 6 bases, and 11 bases lay between the germline ends. The CDR3 has 13 amino acids. The CDR3 DNA sequence: TGTGCCAGCAGTAGATATCGGGTCAATGAGCAGTTCTTC. This encodes CASSRYRVNEQFF.

V gene TRBV2 combines with J gene TRBJ2-2, with 7 bases fitting TRBD1. Germline V lookup: CDR1 SNHLY, CDR2 FYNNEI. This CDR3 has 15 amino acids. V lost 6 bases, J lost 5 bases, and 9 bases stayed unmatched. The CDR3, as DNA: TGTGCCAGCAGCGCTGACAGGGTTGAAACCGGGGAGCTGTTTTTT. The encoded protein is CASSADRVETGELFF. Filled out from reference TRBV2 and TRBJ2-2, the complete variable domain reads EPEVTQTPSHQVTQMGQEVILRCVPISNHLYFYWYRQILGQKVEFLVSFYNNEISEKSEIFDDQFSVERPDGSNFTLKIRSTKLEDSAMYFCASSADRVETGELFFGEGSRLTVL.

This clonotype was seen repeatedly, ten times or more. The chain employs TRBV29-1 and TRBJ2-2, with 7 bases fitting TRBD1. Germline CDR1 is SQVTM and CDR2 is ANQGSEA. The CDR3 loop spans 13 amino acids. Trimming cost V 6 bases and J 7 bases; bases outside gene matches: 8. The CDR3 coding sequence is TGCAGCGTCGGACACCAGGGGGACGGGGAGCTGTTTTTT. This codes for CSVGHQGDGELFF.

As for this clonotype: This could be a read error, since a much larger clone is one nucleotide away. V is TRBV6-1 and J is TRBJ2-6; unclear D gene. From germline, CDR1 is MNHNS and CDR2 SASEGT. This CDR3 contains 14 residues. CDR3: CAGSRISGANVLTF. DNA for the CDR3: TGTGCCGGCAGCAGGATCTCTGGGGCCAACGTCCTGACTTTC.

The chain carries TRBV14 and TRBJ2-7; D might be TRBD1 (6 bases). V was trimmed by 0 bases and J by 2 bases, leaving 11 bases between them. Germline CDR1 and CDR2: SGHDN and FVKESK. There are 15 residues in the CDR3. The chain's CDR3 is CASSQEVDRAYEQYF. In DNA form, the CDR3 reads TGTGCCAGCAGCCAAGAGGTGGACAGAGCCTACGAGCAGTACTTC.

The rearrangement uses TRBV3-1 and TRBJ1-5; no clear D gene. The CDR3 has 13 amino acids. CDR1 and CDR2 (germline): LGHDT, YNNKEL (reference sequence). V was clipped by 0 bases and J by 6 bases, with 6 bases between them. CDR3 in amino acids: CASSQDRLQPQHF. The CDR3 DNA reads as TGTGCCAGCAGCCAAGATAGGCTTCAGCCCCAGCATTTT.

This clonotype appeared a few times. The chain combines TRBV9 with TRBJ2-7, with TRBD2 identical over 11 bases. Germline CDR1 SGDLS, CDR2 YYNGEE. V shed 0 bases and J 1 base; nucleotides not matched to a gene: 3. The CDR3 contains 16 residues. CDR3 bases: TGTGCCAGCAGCGTAGCGTCTAGCGGGGGGTCCTACGAGCAGTACTTC. It yields the protein CASSVASSGGSYEQYF.

The chain carries TRBV6-1 and TRBJ1-1, with D hard to call. There are 14 residues in the CDR3. V lost 0 bases, J lost 7 bases, and 12 bases lay in between. Per the germline V gene, CDR1 is MNHNS and CDR2 is SASEGT. DNA for the CDR3: TGTGCCAGCAGTGAAGCGCTTGCCCTCAATGAAGCTTTCTTT. Translation: CASSEALALNEAFF.

V gene TRBV5-5 combines with J gene TRBJ1-2; D ambiguous. V lost 3 bases and J 4 bases, leaving 13 bases between the germline ends. The germline V gene has CDR1 SGHKS and CDR2 YYEKEE (reference sequence). This CDR3 spans 14 amino acids. CDR3 coding DNA: TGTGCCAGCAGCTCAGGTGGACCGTCCTATGGCTACACCTTC. Encoded protein: CASSSGGPSYGYTF.